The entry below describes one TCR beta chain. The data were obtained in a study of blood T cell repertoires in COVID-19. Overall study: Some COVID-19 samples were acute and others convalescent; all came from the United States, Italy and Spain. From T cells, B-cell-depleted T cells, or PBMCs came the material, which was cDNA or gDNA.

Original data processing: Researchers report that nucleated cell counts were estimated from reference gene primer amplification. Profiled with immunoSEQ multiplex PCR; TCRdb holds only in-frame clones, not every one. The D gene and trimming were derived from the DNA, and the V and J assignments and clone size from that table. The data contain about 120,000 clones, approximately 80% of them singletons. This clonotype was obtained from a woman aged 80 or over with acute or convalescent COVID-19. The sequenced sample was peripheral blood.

CDR3 region: CASSYGQGGGLTEAFF. The DNA for the CDR3 is TGTGCCAGCAGTTACGGACAGGGTGGAGGATTGACTGAAGCTTTCTTT. The chain links TRBV6-5 to TRBJ1-1; 8 bases line up with TRBD1. After removal of 2 bases from V and 5 bases from J, the junction contained 10 bases not matched to a gene. Germline values: CDR1 MNHEY, CDR2 SVGAGI. The CDR3 is 16 residues long.